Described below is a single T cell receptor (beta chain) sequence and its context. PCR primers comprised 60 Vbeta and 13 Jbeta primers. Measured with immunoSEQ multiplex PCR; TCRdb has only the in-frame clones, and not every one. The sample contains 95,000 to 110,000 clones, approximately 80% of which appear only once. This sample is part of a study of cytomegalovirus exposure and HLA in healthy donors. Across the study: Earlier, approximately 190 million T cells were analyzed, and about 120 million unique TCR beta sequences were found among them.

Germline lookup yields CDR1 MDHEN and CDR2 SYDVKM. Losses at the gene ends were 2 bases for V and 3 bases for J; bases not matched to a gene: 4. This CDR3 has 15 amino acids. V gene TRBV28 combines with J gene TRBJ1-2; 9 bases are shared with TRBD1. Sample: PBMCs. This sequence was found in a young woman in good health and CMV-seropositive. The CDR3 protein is CASSLPGQGDYGYTF. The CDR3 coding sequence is TGTGCCAGCAGTTTACCGGGACAGGGCGACTATGGCTACACCTTC.